Below are 12 T cell receptor beta chains sequenced from a single sample in a study of blood T cell repertoires in COVID-19. Generated by immunoSEQ multiplex PCR, the TCRdb table keeps only in-frame clones and is missing some. This table holds hundreds of thousands of clones, about 80% found once. The sequencing input was peripheral blood. The receptors originated from a woman older than 75 with active or convalescent COVID-19.

The CDR3 bases are TGTGCCAGCAGGTCGCCGAGGCCGAACACTGAAGCTTTCTTT. Translated: CASRSPRPNTEAFF. The rearrangement uses TRBV7-9 and TRBJ1-1; D unresolved. This CDR3 is built from 14 residues. V was clipped by 6 bases and J by 1 base, with 12 bases between them. Looked up from germline, CDR1 is SEHNR and CDR2 is FQNEAQ (reference sequence).

The gene calls are TRBV28 and TRBJ2-5; no reliable D call. Per the germline V gene, CDR1 is MDHEN and CDR2 is SYDVKM. The V and J ends lost 4 bases and 3 bases respectively, with 6 bases between them. CDR3 size: 12 residues. DNA of the CDR3: TGTGCCAGCAGTTCAGGAAAAGAGACCCAGTACTTC. Its protein product is CASSSGKETQYF.

The chain has TRBV7-2 and TRBJ1-2; 8 bases are shared with TRBD1. Germline-derived CDR1 and CDR2 are SGHTA and FQGNSA. V dropped 5 bases and J dropped 2; count of bases not matched to a gene: 7. The CDR3 runs to 15 residues. In DNA form, the CDR3 reads TGTGCCAGCAGCCCCGGTTACAGGGGGAACTATGGCTACACCTTC. This translates into CASSPGYRGNYGYTF.

V and J are TRBV20-1 and TRBJ1-2; D might be TRBD1 (5 bases). Germline CDR1 and CDR2: DFQATT and SNEGSKA (reference sequence). Trimming took off 1 base at V and 8 bases at J, with 8 bases between the two ends. The CDR3 is 11 amino acids. For the CDR3, the DNA is TGCAGTGCTAGAGGACAGCCCGGCTACACCTTC. It codes for CSARGQPGYTF.

The V gene is TRBV5-1, the J gene TRBJ2-7; D is perhaps TRBD2 (5 bases). Germline V gene sequence: CDR1 SGHRS, CDR2 YFSETQ. This CDR3 contains 19 residues. V was shortened by 0 bases and J by 5 bases, with 27 bases between the two germline ends. The CDR3 here is CASSLARFSSSGESDEQYF. In DNA, the CDR3 is TGCGCCAGCAGCTTGGCCCGATTTTCGTCGTCCGGGGAGTCCGACGAGCAGTACTTC. Complete variable domain (other parts from reference TRBV5-1 and TRBJ2-7): KAGVTQTPRYLIKTRGQQVTLSCSPISGHRSVSWYQQTPGQGLQFLFEYFSETQRNKGNFPGRFSGRQFSNSRSEMNVSTLELGDSALYLCASSLARFSSSGESDEQYFGPGTRLTVT.

This chain joins TRBV24-1 and TRBJ2-1; D not resolved. The CDR3 consists of 12 residues. V gave up 4 bases and J gave up 6 bases, with 6 bases separating them. The germline V gene has CDR1 KGHDR and CDR2 SFDVKD. DNA of the CDR3: TGTGCCACCAGTGACCCGAGCAATGAGCAGTTCTTC. It yields the protein CATSDPSNEQFF.

The chain links TRBV29-1 to TRBJ2-1; TRBD1 agrees at 7 bases. V gave up 6 bases and J gave up 4 bases; unmatched junction bases: 9. Germline CDR1 is SQVTM and CDR2 is ANQGSEA. CDR3 size: 14 residues. The CDR3 sequence is CSVKTGDIYNEQFF. CDR3 DNA: TGCAGCGTAAAAACAGGGGATATATACAATGAGCAGTTCTTC.

The V call is TRBV10-3, the J call TRBJ2-3; 9 bases map to TRBD2. Trimming cost V 10 bases and J 6 bases; bases outside gene matches: 8. The CDR3 is made up of 13 amino acids. Germline CDR1 and CDR2: ENHRY and SYGVKD. The DNA of the CDR3 is TGTGCCACTCATAGCGGGGGCAAGGATACGCAGTATTTT. This translates into CATHSGGKDTQYF.

The CDR3 spells CASSATVRVATNEKLFF. CDR3 DNA sequence: TGTGCCAGCTCAGCAACCGTTAGAGTTGCAACTAATGAAAAACTGTTTTTT. The chain recombines TRBV18 with TRBJ1-4; D not certain. The CDR3 sequence is 17 residues long. CDR1 and CDR2 from the germline V gene are KGHSH and LQKENI. V lost 5 bases and J 0 bases, leaving 16 bases between the germline ends.

This clone has only a few counts. The V gene is TRBV11-1, the J gene TRBJ2-1; TRBD2 matches at 7 bases. This CDR3 is 13 amino acids long. Germline CDR1 SGHAT, CDR2 FQDESV (reference sequence). V trimming: 3 bases; J trimming: 9 bases; junction bases outside the gene matches: 5. In DNA form, the CDR3 reads TGTGCCAGCAGCTTCGGGGGGTTCGCTGAGCAGTTCTTC. Residues: CASSFGGFAEQFF.

The V call is TRBV5-1, the J call TRBJ2-3, with TRBD2 identical over 11 bases. Germline lookup yields CDR1 SGHRS and CDR2 YFSETQ. The CDR3 spans 16 residues. After removal of 0 bases from V and 6 bases from J, the junction contained 6 bases not matched to a gene. The CDR3 loop is CASSLGASGGPDTQYF. CDR3 DNA: TGCGCCAGCAGCTTGGGAGCTAGCGGGGGGCCGGATACGCAGTATTTT.

The chain joins TRBV11-3 to TRBJ2-5; 7 bases agree with TRBD1. J was trimmed by 5 bases and V by 5 bases; bases with no gene match: 14. Per germline, CDR1 SGHNT and CDR2 YENEEA. The CDR3 runs to 16 residues. In DNA form, the CDR3 reads TGTGCCAGCAGCAAGAGCGGACAGGCCGGACTTGAGACCCAGTACTTC. This translates into CASSKSGQAGLETQYF. Complete variable domain (other parts from reference TRBV11-3 and TRBJ2-5): EAGVVQSPRYKIIEKKQPVAFWCNPISGHNTLYWYLQNLGQGPELLIRYENEEAVDDSQLPKDRFSAERLKGVDSTLKIQPAELGDSAVYLCASSKSGQAGLETQYFGPGTRLLVL.